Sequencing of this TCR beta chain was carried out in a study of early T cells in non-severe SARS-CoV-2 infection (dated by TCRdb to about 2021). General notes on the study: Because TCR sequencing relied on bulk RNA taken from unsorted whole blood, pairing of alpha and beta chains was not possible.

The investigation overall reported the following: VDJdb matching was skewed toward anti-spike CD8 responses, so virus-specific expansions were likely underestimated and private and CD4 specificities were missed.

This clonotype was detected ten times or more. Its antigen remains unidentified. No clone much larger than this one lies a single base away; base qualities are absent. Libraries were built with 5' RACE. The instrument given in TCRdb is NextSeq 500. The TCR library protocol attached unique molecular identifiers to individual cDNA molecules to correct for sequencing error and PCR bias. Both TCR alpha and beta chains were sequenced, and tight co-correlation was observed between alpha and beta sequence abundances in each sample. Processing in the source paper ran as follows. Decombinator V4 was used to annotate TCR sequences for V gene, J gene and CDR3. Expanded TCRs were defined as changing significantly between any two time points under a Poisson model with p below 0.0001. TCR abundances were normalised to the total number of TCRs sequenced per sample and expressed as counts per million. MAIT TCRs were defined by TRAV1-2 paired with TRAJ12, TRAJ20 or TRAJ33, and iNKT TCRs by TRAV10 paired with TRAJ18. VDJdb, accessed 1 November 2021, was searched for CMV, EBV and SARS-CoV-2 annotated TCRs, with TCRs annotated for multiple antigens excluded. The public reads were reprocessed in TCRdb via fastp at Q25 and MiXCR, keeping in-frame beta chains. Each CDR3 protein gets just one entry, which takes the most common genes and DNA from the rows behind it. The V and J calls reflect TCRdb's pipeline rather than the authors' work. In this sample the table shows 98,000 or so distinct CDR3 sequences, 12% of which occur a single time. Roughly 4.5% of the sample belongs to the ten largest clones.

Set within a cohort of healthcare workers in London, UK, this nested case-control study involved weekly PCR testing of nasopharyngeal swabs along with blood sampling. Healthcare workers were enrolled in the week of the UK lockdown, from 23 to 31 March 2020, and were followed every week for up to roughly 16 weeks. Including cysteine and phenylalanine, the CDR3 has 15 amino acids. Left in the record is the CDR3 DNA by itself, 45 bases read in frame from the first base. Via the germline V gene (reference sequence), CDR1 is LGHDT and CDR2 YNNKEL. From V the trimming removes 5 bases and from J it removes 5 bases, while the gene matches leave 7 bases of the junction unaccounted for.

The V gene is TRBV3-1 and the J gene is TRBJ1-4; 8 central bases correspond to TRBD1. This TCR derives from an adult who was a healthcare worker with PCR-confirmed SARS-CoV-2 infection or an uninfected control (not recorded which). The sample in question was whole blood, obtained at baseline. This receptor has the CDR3 CASSFQGAGNEKLFF. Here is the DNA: TGTGCCAGCAGCTTTCAGGGGGCGGGCAATGAAAAACTGTTTTTT.